The clone carrying this T cell receptor (beta chain) was detected many times. Its matching antigen is unknown. This entry comes from a study of naive and memory T cell subsets. The study's findings and limits: The RNA method is potentially sensitive to activation and differentiation changes.

Alpha and beta constant region primers primed reverse transcription for blood and skin samples. TCRdb reanalysed the 5' RACE reads using MiXCR and keeps one entry per CDR3 protein. The sample consists of about 22,000 distinct CDR3 sequences, over 3.5% of them appearing once. Adult healthy volunteers gave 2.5 ml peripheral blood for whole-blood RNA. An oligonucleotide containing a UMI was ligated to the 3' end of TCR cDNA. The receptor was derived from a male donor in good health.

DNA for the CDR3: TGTGCCAGCAGCCTCTCCTACGAGCAGTACTTC. Protein sequence: CASSLSYEQYF. The chain uses TRBV3-1 and TRBJ2-7; D is undetermined. Germline assignment: CDR1 LGHDT and CDR2 YNNKEL (reference sequence). The CDR3 runs to 11 residues. Trimming cost V 4 bases and J 0 bases, with 1 base left between them.